A single sample gave rise to the 11 T cell receptor beta chains below, sequenced in a study of tumor-infiltrating lymphocytes in primary liver carcinoma. Making TCR beta cDNA involved approximately 510 ng total RNA and a constant-region primer. Three nested multiplex PCR rounds, a slightly modified ARM-PCR method, built the TCR beta libraries. Each of the first two PCR rounds ran approximately 10 cycles with TRBV1-TRBV30 forward and C-beta reverse primers. TCRdb used MiXCR to reprocess the multiplex PCR reads, holding one entry per CDR3 protein. This table holds approximately 300,000 distinct CDR3 sequences, 65% found once. The authors took blood RNA from unsorted whole blood and also extracted germline DNA. The material sequenced was peripheral blood. The source of these receptors is a man aged 40-55 years with primary liver carcinoma and hepatitis B virus infection.

This clonotype appeared a few times. The chain is built from TRBV6-2 or TRBV6-3 and TRBJ1-5; possibly TRBD1 for D (6 bases). Germline V gives CDR1 MNHEY, CDR2 SVGEGT. V dropped 0 bases and J dropped 3 bases, with 12 bases sitting between them. The CDR3 has 16 residues. The CDR3 loop is CASSYSGRGFNQPQHF. The CDR3 DNA is TGTGCCAGCAGTTACTCGGGTAGGGGGTTCAATCAGCCCCAGCATTTT.

The chain joins TRBV5-1 to TRBJ2-1, with 10 nucleotides matching TRBD2. From germline, CDR1 is SGHRS and CDR2 YFSETQ. The CDR3 length is 19 residues. V lost 0 bases to trimming and J lost 8 bases; unmatched junction nucleotides: 17. The CDR3 DNA follows: TGCGCCAGCAGCTTGGTGTGGGGGCCGAGCGGGAGGGAAGTCGATGAGCAGTTCTTC. Protein sequence: CASSLVWGPSGREVDEQFF.

Details on this clonotype: One end of the junction is discordant with germline, which a read error may explain. The chain combines TRBV11-3 with TRBJ2-3; D unclear. The CDR3 runs 12 residues. The germline CDR1 and CDR2 sequences are SGHNT and YENEEA. The CDR3 loop is CACSSAEDTQYF. The CDR3 DNA follows: TGTGCCTGCAGCTCAGCAGAAGATACGCAGTATTTT.

Comments on this clonotype: A read error is possible here, since a much larger clone lies one base away. The chain uses TRBV12-3 or TRBV12-4 and TRBJ1-3; D is ambiguous. The CDR3 totals 14 residues. The CDR3 reads CASSQDLVGNNIYF. The CDR3 DNA sequence: TGTGCCAGCAGCCAAGACCTGGTCGGAAACAACATATATTTT.

A remark on this clonotype: This could be a read error, since a much larger clone is one nucleotide away. This CDR3 fails to terminate in the conserved phenylalanine or tryptophan, so it likely reflects a read error. The chain couples TRBV6-2 or TRBV6-3 to TRBJ1-1; D unclear. Germline CDR1 reads MNHEY; CDR2 reads SVGEGT. The CDR3 is 11 amino acids. Between the trimmed V and J ends, which lost 6 bases and 1 base, there was a span of 3 bases. The CDR3 sequence is CASRTNTEAFL. Here the CDR3 DNA reads TGTGCCAGCAGAACGAACACTGAAGCTTTCCTT.

About this clonotype itself: A much larger clone differs from this one at a single base, so this may be a read error. V and J are TRBV10-3 and TRBJ2-3; D remains ambiguous. In germline, CDR1 is ENHRY, CDR2 SYGVKD. This CDR3 has 15 amino acids. The CDR3 region is CAVSENPDLTDTQYF. Here the CDR3 DNA reads TGTGCCGTCAGTGAAAACCCGGACCTCACAGATACGCAGTATTTT.

This clonotype was seen ten or more times. The rearrangement links TRBV6-1 to TRBJ1-2; the match to TRBD1 covers 7 bases. The CDR3 covers 13 residues. The trim removed 7 bases at V and 1 base at J, leaving 3 bases unmatched. Germline V gene sequence: CDR1 MNHNS, CDR2 SASEGT. DNA for the CDR3: TGTGCCAGCATTGGGACAGTTAACTATGGCTACACCTTC. Translated: CASIGTVNYGYTF.

Details on this clonotype: Since no conserved phenylalanine or tryptophan closes the CDR3, a read error is the likely cause. The limits of the CDR3 on the DNA are not certain, so only TCRdb's listed CDR3 is given. This chain connects TRBV11-2 to TRBJ1-2; TRBD1 is taken as the D call from the table, unchecked against the DNA. Germline CDR1 SGHAT, CDR2 FQNNGV. The CDR3 contains 14 residues when both ends are counted. The CDR3 sequence is CASSAGHFNYGYII.

A note on this clonotype: At one of its ends the junction is not consistent with the germline gene, which may arise from a read error. This sequence joins TRBV30 and TRBJ1-5, with TRBD1 as a possible D gene (6 bases). This CDR3 has 15 amino acids. Germline CDR1 and CDR2: GTSNPN and SVGIG (reference sequence). CDR3 residues: CAWSFRGRGNQPQHF. The CDR3 DNA follows: TGTGCCTGGAGTTTCCGGGGGCGCGGAAATCAGCCTCAGCATTTT.

This chain uses TRBV24-1 with TRBJ2-1; D uncertain. With 2 bases removed from V and 10 bases from J, the gap between germline ends came to 8 bases. The germline V gene encodes CDR1 KGHDR and CDR2 SFDVKD. The CDR3 sequence is 12 residues long. Here the CDR3 reads CATSDSAREQFF. CDR3 coding DNA: TGTGCCACCAGTGATTCTGCCCGCGAGCAGTTCTTC.

The CDR3 region has the DNA TGCGCCAGCAGCCCGGGGGGGGGTCAGAACACTGAAGCTTTCTTT. Its protein is CASSPGGGQNTEAFF. The chain carries TRBV5-1 and TRBJ1-1; tentative D call: TRBD1 (5 bases). The CDR3 covers 15 residues. The ends were cut back, 4 bases at V and 1 base at J, with 14 bases in the middle. CDR1 and CDR2 (germline): SGHRS, YFSETQ.